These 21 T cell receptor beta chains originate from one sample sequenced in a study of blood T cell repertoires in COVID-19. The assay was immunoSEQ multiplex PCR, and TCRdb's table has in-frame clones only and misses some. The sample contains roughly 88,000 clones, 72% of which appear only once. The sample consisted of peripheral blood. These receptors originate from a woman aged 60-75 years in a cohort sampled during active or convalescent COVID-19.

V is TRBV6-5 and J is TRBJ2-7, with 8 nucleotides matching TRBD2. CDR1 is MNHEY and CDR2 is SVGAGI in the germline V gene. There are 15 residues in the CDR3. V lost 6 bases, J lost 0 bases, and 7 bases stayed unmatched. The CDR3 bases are TGTGCCAGCAGACTAACGGGGGGGAGCTCCTACGAGCAGTACTTC. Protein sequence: CASRLTGGSSYEQYF.

The CDR3, as DNA: TGTGCCTGGAGTGTGGGGTATAGCGGGTACTCCTACGAGCAGTACTTC. Translated: CAWSVGYSGYSYEQYF. The chain is built from TRBV30 and TRBJ2-7, with 7 positions matching TRBD2. The CDR3 length is 16 residues. Germline lookup yields CDR1 GTSNPN and CDR2 SVGIG (reference sequence). V shed 0 bases and J 0 bases; nucleotides not matched to a gene: 8.

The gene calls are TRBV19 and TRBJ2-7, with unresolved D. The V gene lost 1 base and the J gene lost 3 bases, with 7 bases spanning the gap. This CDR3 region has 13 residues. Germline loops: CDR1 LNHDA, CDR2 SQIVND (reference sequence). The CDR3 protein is CASSIVPGYEQYF. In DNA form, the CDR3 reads TGTGCCAGTAGTATAGTACCGGGCTACGAGCAGTACTTC. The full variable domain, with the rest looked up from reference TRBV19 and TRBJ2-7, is DGGITQSPKYLFRKEGQNVTLSCEQNLNHDAMYWYRQDPGQGLRLIYYSQIVNDFQKGDIAEGYSVSREKKESFPLTVTSAQKNPTAFYLCASSIVPGYEQYFGPGTRLTVT.

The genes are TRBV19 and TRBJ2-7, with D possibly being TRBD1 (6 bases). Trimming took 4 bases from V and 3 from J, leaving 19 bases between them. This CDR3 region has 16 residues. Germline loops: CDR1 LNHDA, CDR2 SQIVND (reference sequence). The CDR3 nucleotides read TGTGCCAGTAGTAAACCAAAAGCTGGGGGACACTACGAGCAGTACTTC. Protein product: CASSKPKAGGHYEQYF.

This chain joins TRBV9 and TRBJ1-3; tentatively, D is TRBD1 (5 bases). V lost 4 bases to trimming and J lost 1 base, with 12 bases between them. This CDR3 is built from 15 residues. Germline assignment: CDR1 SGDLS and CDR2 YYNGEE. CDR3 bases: TGTGCCAGCAGCCCCCAGGGCGCGTCTGGAAACACCATATATTTT. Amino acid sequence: CASSPQGASGNTIYF.

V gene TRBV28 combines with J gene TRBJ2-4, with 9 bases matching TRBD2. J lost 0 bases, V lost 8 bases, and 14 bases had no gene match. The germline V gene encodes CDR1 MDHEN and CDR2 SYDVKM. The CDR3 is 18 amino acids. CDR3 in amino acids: CASPRGIAGDLAKNIQYF. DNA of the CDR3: TGTGCCAGCCCGCGAGGCATAGCGGGGGATCTAGCCAAAAACATTCAGTACTTC.

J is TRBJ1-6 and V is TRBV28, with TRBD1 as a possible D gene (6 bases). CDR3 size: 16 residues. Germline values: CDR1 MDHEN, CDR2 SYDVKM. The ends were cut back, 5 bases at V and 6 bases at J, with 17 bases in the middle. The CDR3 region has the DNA TGTGCCAGCAGTCGCACGAACAGGGCCCTTAATTCACCCCTCCACTTT. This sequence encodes CASSRTNRALNSPLHF.

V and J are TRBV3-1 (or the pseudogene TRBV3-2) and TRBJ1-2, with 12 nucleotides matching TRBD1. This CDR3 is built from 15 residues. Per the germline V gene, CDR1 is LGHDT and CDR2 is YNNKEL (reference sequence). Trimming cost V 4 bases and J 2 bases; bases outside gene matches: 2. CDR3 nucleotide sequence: TGTGCCAGCAGCCGGGGACAGGGGGCAAACTATGGCTACACCTTC. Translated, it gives CASSRGQGANYGYTF.

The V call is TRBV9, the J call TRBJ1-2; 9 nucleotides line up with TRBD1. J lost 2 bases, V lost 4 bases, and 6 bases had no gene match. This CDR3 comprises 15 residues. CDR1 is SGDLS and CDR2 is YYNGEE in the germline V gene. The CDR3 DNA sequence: TGTGCCAGCAGCCCTTGGGACAGGGCCAACTATGGCTACACCTTC. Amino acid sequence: CASSPWDRANYGYTF.

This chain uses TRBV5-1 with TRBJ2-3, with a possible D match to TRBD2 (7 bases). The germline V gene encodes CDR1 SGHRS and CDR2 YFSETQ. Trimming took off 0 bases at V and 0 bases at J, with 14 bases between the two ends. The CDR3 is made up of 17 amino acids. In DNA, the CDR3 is TGCGCCAGCAGCTTGGCCCGGGCGGGGGCCAGCACAGATACGCAGTATTTT. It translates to CASSLARAGASTDTQYF. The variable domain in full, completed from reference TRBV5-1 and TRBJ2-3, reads KAGVTQTPRYLIKTRGQQVTLSCSPISGHRSVSWYQQTPGQGLQFLFEYFSETQRNKGNFPGRFSGRQFSNSRSEMNVSTLELGDSALYLCASSLARAGASTDTQYFGPGTRLTVL.

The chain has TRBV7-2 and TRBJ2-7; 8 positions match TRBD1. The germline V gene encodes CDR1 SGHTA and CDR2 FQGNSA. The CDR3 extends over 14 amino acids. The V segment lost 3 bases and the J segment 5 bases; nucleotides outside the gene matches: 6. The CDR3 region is CASSLTQGAHEQYF. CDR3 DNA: TGTGCCAGCAGCTTGACCCAGGGGGCCCACGAGCAGTACTTC.

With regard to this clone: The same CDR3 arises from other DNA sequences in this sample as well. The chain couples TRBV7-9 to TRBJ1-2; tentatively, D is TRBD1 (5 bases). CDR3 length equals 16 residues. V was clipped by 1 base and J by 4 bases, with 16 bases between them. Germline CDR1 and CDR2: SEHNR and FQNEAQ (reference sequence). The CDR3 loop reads CASSLGQGGAGYGYTF. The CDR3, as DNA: TGTGCCAGCAGCTTAGGTCAGGGTGGAGCTGGCTATGGCTACACCTTC.

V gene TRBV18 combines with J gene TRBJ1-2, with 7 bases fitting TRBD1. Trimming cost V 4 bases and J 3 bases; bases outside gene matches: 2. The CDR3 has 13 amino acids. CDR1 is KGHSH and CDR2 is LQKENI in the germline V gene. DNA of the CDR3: TGTGCCAGCTCACTAGACAGGGACTATGGCTACACCTTC. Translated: CASSLDRDYGYTF.

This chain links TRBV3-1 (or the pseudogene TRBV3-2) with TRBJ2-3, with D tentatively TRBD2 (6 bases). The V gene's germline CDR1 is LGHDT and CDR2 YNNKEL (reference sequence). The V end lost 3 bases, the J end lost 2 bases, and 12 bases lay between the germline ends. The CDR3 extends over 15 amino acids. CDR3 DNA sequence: TGTGCCAGCAGCCACGGGACTCCGGTCACAGATACGCAGTATTTT. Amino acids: CASSHGTPVTDTQYF.

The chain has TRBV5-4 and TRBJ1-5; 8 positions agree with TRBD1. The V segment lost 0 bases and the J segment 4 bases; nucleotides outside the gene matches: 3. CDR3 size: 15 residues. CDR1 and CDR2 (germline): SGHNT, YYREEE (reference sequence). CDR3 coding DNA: TGTGCCAGCAGCTTGGACAGGGGGATTAATCAGCCCCAGCATTTT. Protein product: CASSLDRGINQPQHF.

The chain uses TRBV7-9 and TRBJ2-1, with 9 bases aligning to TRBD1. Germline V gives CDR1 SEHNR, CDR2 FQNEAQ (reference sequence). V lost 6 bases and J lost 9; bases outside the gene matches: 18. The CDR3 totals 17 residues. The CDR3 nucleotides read TGTGCCAGCAGACCCCCGGAACCGACAGGGGGTAGTGGTGAGCAGTTCTTC. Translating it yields CASRPPEPTGGSGEQFF. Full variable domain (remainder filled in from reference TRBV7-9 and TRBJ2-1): DTGVSQNPRHKITKRGQNVTFRCDPISEHNRLYWYRQTLGQGPEFLTYFQNEAQLEKSRLLSDRFSAERPKGSFSTLEIQRTEQGDSAMYLCASRPPEPTGGSGEQFFGPGTRLTVL.

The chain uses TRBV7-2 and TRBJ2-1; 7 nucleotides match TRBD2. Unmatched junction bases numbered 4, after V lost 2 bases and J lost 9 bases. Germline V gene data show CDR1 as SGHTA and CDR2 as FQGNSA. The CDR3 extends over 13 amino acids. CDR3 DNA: TGTGCCAGCAGCTTACTAAGCGGGATTGAGCAGTTCTTC. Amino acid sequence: CASSLLSGIEQFF.

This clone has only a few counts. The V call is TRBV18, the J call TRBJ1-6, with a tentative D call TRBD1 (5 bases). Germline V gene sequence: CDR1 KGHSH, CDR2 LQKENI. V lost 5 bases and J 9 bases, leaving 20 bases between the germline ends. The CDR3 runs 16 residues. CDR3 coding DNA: TGTGCCAGCTCAGCCCTTGACAGTGCGGGGATTTCACCCCTCCACTTT. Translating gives CASSALDSAGISPLHF.

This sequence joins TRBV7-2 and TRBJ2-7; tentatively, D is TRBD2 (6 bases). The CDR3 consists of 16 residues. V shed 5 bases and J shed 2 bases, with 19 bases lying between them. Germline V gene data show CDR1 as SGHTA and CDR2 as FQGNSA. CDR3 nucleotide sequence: TGTGCCAGCAGCCTGGGACCGACCGGGGGTGCCTACGAGCAGTACTTC. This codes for CASSLGPTGGAYEQYF.

CDR3 coding DNA: TGTGCCAGCAGCTTAGGCCTAGCGGGGGCCCAAGAGACCCAGTACTTC. It codes for CASSLGLAGAQETQYF. V usage is TRBV11-3 and J usage is TRBJ2-5, with 10 bases matching TRBD2. CDR1 and CDR2 from the germline V gene are SGHNT and YENEEA. The CDR3 has 16 amino acids. V lost 1 base, J lost 1 base, and 3 bases stayed unmatched.

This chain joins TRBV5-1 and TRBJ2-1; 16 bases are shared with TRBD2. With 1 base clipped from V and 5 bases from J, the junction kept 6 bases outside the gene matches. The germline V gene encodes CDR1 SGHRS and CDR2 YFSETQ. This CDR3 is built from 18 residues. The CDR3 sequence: CASSLHPGTSGGDNEQFF. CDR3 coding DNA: TGCGCCAGCAGCTTGCATCCCGGGACTAGCGGGGGGGACAATGAGCAGTTCTTC.